The present T cell receptor (beta chain) was sequenced within a study of cytomegalovirus exposure and HLA in healthy donors. The PCR used 60 Vbeta and 13 Jbeta primers. Generated by immunoSEQ multiplex PCR, the TCRdb table keeps only in-frame clones and is missing some. The sample yields hundreds of thousands of clones, under 80% seen once. The CDR3 extends over 13 amino acids. V lost 8 bases, J lost 8 bases, and 8 bases stayed unmatched. Germline V gene lookup returns CDR1 SNHLY and CDR2 FYNNEI. The sample consisted of PBMCs. The source of this sequence is a female donor in good health and CMV-seronegative. The chain carries TRBV2 and TRBJ1-4, with 7 bases fitting TRBD1. CDR3 sequence reads: CASQNRGGEKLFF. The DNA of the CDR3 is TGTGCCAGCCAGAACAGGGGAGGAGAAAAACTGTTTTTT.